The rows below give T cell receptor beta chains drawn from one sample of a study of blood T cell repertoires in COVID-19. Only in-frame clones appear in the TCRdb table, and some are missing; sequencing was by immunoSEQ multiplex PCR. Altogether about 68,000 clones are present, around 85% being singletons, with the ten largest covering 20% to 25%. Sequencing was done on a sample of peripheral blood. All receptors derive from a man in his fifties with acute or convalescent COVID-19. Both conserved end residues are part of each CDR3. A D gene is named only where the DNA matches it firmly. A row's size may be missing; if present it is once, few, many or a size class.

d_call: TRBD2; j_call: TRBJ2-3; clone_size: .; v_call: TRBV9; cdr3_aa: CASSVEAGGGTDTQYF; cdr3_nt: TGTGCCAGCAGCGTAGAAGCGGGGGGTGGCACAGATACGCAGTATTTT
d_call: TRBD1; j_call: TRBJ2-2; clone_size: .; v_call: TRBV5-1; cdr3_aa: CASSLEVGGFVTGELFF; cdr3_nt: TGCGCCAGCAGCTTGGAGGTAGGGGGCTTTGTCACCGGGGAGCTGTTTTTT
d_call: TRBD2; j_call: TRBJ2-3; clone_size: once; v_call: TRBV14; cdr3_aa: CASSQRKSGAVDTQYF; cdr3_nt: TGTGCCAGCAGCCAGCGGAAGAGCGGGGCAGTAGATACGCAGTATTTT
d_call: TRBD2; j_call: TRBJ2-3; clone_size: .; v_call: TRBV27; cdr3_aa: CASSLGRTSGGAEDTQYF; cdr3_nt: TGTGCCAGCAGTTTAGGGAGGACTAGCGGGGGGGCAGAGGATACGCAGTATTTT
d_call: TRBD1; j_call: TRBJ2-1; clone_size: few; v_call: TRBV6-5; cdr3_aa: CASSPGQEYNEQFF; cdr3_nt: TGTGCCAGCAGCCCGGGACAGGAGTACAATGAGCAGTTCTTC
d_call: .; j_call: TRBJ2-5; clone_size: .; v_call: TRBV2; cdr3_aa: CASSEARETQYF; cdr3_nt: TGTGCCAGCAGTGAAGCTCGGGAGACCCAGTACTTC
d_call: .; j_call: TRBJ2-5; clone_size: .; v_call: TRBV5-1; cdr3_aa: CASSFRQETQYF; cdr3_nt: TGCGCCAGCAGCTTTCGGCAAGAGACCCAGTACTTC
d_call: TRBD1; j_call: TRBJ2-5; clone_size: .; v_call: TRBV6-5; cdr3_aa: CASSRSQGAWETQYF; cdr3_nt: TGTGCCAGCAGTCGGAGCCAGGGGGCTTGGGAGACCCAGTACTTC
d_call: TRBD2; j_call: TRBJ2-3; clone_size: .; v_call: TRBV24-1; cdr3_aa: CATSDKRGGTDTQYF; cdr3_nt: TGTGCCACCAGTGATAAGCGGGGGGGCACAGATACGCAGTATTTT
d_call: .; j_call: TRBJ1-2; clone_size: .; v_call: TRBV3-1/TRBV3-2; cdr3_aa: CASSPKSGGGNYGYTF; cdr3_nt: TGTGCCAGCAGCCCAAAGTCGGGGGGCGGGAACTATGGCTACACCTTC
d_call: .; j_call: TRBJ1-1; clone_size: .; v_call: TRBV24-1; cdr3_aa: CATSGPNTEAFF; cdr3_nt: TGTGCCACCAGTGGGCCAAACACTGAAGCTTTCTTT
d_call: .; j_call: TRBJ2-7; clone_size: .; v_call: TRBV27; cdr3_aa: CASSLREGVFEQYF; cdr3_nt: TGTGCCAGCAGTCTCAGAGAGGGGGTTTTCGAGCAGTACTTC
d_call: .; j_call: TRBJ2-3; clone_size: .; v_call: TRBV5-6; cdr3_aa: CASSFPSTDTQYF; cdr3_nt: TGTGCCAGCAGCTTCCCTAGCACAGATACGCAGTATTTT
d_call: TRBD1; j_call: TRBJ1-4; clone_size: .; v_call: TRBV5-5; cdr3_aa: CASSFLQGARDRGEKLFF; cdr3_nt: TGTGCCAGCAGCTTTCTTCAGGGCGCTCGGGACAGAGGCGAAAAACTGTTTTTT
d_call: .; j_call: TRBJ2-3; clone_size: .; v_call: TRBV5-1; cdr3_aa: CASSSPTGQRTDTQYF; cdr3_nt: TGCGCCAGCAGCTCTCCCACGGGACAACGCACAGATACGCAGTATTTT
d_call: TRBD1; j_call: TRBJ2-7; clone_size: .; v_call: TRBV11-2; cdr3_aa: CASSFLRELTGGLRYEQYF; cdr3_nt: TGTGCCAGCAGCTTCCTAAGGGAACTTACAGGGGGCCTTAGGTACGAGCAGTACTTC
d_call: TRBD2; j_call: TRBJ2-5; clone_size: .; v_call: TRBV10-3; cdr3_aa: CATLAGGQETQYF; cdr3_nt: TGTGCCACCCTAGCGGGGGGACAAGAGACCCAGTACTTC
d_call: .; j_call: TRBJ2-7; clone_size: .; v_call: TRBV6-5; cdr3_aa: CASTGYRYEQYF; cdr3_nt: TGTGCCAGCACGGGGTACCGCTACGAGCAGTACTTC
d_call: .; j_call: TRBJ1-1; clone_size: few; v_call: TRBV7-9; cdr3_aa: CASRLQGNTEAFF; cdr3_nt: TGTGCCAGCAGACTACAGGGGAACACTGAAGCTTTCTTT
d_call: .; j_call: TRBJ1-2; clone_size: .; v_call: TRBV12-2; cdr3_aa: CASHLRRHFSPTPYGYTF; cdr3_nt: TGTGCAAGTCACTTAAGGAGGCATTTTTCTCCGACTCCATATGGCTACACCTTC
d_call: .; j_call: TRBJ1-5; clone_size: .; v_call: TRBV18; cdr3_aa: CASSRGAGSDQPQHF; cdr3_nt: TGTGCCAGCTCACGGGGTGCAGGGTCGGATCAGCCCCAGCATTTT
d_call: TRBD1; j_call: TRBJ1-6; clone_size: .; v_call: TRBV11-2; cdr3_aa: CASSFLDRGQSPLHF; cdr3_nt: TGTGCCAGCAGCTTCCTGGACAGGGGGCAATCACCCCTCCACTTT
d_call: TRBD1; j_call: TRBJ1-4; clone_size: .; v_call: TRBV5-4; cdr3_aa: CASSFDRGIETNEKLFF; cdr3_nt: TGTGCCAGCAGCTTTGACAGGGGGATCGAAACTAATGAAAAACTGTTTTTT
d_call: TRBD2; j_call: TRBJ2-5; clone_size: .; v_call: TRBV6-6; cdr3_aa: CASRTSGGQETQYF; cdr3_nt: TGTGCCAGCAGAACTAGCGGGGGGCAAGAGACCCAGTACTTC
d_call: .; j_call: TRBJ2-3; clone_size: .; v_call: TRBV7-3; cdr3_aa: CASSLTGQSTDTQYF; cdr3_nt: TGTGCCAGCAGCTTAACGGGCCAGTCCACAGATACGCAGTATTTT
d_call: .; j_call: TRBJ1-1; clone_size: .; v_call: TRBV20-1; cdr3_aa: CSARERYEAFF; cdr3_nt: TGCAGTGCTAGAGAGAGATATGAAGCTTTCTTT
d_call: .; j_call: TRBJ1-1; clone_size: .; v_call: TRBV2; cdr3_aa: CASSSQENTEAFF; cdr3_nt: TGTGCCAGCAGTAGTCAGGAGAACACTGAAGCTTTCTTT
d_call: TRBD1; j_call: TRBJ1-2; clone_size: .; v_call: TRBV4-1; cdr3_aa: CASSQTTGAIYGYTF; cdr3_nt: TGCGCCAGCAGCCAGACGACAGGGGCCATCTATGGCTACACCTTC
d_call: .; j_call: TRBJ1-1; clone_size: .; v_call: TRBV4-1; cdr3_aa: CASSQDAAGTKGAFF; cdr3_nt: TGCGCCAGCAGCCAAGATGCTGCCGGGACAAAAGGGGCTTTCTTT
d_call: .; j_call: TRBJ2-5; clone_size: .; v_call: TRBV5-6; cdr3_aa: CASSSGLETQYF; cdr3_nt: TGTGCCAGCAGCTCGGGATTGGAGACCCAGTACTTC
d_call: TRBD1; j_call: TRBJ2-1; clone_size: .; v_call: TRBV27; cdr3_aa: CASSLQGAWLNEQFF; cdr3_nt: TGTGCCAGCAGTTTACAGGGGGCATGGCTCAATGAGCAGTTCTTC
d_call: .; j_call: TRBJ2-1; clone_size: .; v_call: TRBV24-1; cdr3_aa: CATSDYRASSYNEQFF; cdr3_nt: TGTGCCACCAGTGACTACAGGGCGAGCTCCTACAATGAGCAGTTCTTC
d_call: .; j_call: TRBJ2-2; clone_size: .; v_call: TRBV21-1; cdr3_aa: CASSFVGGADTGELFF; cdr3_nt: TGTGCCAGCTCTTTCGTCGGGGGGGCGGACACCGGGGAGCTGTTTTTT
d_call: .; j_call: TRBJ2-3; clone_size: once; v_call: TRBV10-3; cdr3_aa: CAISESTNTDTQYF; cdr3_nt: TGTGCCATCAGTGAGTCGACTAACACAGATACGCAGTATTTT
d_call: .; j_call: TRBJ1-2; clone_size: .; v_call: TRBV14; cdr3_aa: CASSQKPGIRGYTF; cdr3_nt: TGTGCCAGCAGCCAAAAGCCGGGGATTCGTGGCTACACCTTC
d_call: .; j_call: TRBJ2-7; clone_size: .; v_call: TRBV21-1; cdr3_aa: CASSPGQGVYEQYF; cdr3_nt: TGTGCCAGCAGCCCGGGACAGGGGGTTTACGAGCAGTACTTC
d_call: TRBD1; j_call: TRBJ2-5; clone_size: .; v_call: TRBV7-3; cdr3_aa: CASSSTGAETQYF; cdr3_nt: TGTGCCAGCAGCTCGACAGGGGCTGAGACCCAGTACTTC
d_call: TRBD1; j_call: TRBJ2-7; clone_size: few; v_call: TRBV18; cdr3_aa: CASSRDRANEQYF; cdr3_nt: TGTGCCAGCTCACGCGACAGGGCCAACGAGCAGTACTTC
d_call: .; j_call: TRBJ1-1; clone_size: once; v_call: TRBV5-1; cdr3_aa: CASSRTGTSNTEAFF; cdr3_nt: TGCGCCAGCAGCCGTACCGGGACATCGAACACTGAAGCTTTCTTT
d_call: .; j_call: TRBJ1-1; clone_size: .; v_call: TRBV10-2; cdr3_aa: CASSDGADTEAFF; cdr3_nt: TGCGCCAGCAGTGACGGAGCCGATACTGAAGCTTTCTTT
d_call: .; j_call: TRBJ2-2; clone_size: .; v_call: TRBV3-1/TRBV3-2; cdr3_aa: CASSQGPNTGELFF; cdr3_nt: TGTGCCAGCAGCCAAGGGCCGAACACCGGGGAGCTGTTTTTT
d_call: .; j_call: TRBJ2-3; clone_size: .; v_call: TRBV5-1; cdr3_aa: CASSPGQNTDTQYF; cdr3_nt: TGCGCCAGCAGCCCCGGACAGAACACAGATACGCAGTATTTT
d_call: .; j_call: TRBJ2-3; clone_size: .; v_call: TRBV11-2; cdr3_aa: CASTQSLGLGTDTQYF; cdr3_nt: TGTGCCAGCACCCAAAGTCTGGGGCTGGGCACAGATACGCAGTATTTT
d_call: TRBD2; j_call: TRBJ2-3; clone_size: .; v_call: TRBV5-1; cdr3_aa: CASSYSSGGTDTQYF; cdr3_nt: TGCGCCAGCAGCTACTCTAGCGGGGGTACAGATACGCAGTATTTT
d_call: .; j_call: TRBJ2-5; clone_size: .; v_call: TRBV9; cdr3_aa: CASSVDWRTLHF; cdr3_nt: TGTGCCAGCAGCGTAGATTGGAGAACCCTCCACTTC
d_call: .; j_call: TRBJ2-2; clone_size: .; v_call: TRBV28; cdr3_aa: CASSLSPTTGELFF; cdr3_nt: TGTGCCAGCAGTTTATCACCCACTACCGGGGAGCTGTTTTTT
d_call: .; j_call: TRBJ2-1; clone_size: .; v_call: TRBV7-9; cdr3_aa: CASSLVRNEQFF; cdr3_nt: TGTGCCAGCAGCTTAGTACGGAATGAGCAGTTCTTC
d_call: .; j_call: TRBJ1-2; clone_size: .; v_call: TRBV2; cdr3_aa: CASTEVGSGYTF; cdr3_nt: TGTGCCAGCACCGAGGTAGGATCTGGCTACACCTTC